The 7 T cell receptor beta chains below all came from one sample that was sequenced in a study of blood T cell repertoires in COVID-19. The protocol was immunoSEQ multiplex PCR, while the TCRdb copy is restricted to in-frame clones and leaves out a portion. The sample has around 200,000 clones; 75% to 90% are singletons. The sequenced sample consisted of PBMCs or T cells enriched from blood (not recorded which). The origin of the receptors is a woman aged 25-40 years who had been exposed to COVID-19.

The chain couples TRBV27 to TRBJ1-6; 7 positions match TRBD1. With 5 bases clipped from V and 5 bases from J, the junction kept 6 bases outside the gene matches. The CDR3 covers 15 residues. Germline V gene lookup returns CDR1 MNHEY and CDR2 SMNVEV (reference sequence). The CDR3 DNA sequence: TGTGCCAGCAGTCCCCGGGACAGCCATAATTCACCCCTCCACTTT. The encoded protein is CASSPRDSHNSPLHF.

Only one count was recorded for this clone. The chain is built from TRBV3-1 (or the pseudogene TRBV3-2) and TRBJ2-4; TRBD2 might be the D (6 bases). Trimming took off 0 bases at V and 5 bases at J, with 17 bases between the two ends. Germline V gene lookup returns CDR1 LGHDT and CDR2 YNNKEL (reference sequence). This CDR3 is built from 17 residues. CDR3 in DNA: TGTGCCAGCAGCCAAGACCGGCGGGATGGGGGAGAAAACATTCAGTACTTC. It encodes CASSQDRRDGGENIQYF.

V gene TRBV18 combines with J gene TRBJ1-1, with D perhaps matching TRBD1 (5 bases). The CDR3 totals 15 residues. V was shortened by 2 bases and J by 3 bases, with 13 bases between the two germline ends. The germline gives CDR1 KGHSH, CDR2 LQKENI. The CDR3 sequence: CASSPVRQGDTEAFF. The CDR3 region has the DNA TGTGCCAGCTCACCAGTCAGGCAGGGCGACACTGAAGCTTTCTTT.

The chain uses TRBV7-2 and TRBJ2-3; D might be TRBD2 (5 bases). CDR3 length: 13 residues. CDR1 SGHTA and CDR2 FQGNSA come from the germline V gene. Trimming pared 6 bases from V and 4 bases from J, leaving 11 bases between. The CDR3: CASSTIGADTQYF. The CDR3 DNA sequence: TGTGCCAGCAGTACTATCGGGGCAGATACGCAGTATTTT.

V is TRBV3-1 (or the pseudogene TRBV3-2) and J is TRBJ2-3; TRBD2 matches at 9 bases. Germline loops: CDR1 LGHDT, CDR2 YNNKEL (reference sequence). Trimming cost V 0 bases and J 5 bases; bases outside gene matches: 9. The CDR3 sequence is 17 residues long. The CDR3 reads CASSQDLRTSDRDTQYF. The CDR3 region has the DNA TGTGCCAGCAGCCAAGACCTCCGGACTAGCGACAGAGATACGCAGTATTTT.

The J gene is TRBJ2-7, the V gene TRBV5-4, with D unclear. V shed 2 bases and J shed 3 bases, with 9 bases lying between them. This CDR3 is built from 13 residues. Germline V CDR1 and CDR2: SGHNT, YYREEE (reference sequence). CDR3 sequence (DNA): TGTGCCAGCAGCTTCGATTCAGGCTACGAGCAGTACTTC. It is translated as CASSFDSGYEQYF.

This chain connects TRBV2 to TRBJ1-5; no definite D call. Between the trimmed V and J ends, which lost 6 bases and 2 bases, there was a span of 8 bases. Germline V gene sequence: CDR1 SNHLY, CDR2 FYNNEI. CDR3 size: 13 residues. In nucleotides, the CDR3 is TGTGCCAGCAGCGGGAAGGGCAATCAGCCCCAGCATTTT. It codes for CASSGKGNQPQHF.